The rows below give T cell receptor beta chains drawn from one sample of a study of T cells in AML relapse after transplant. Via MiXCR, TCRdb re-called the PCR reads, giving one row per CDR3 protein. The sample carries about 130 distinct CDR3 sequences, roughly 28% recorded once. Specimen: bone marrow. These receptor sequences come from a human donor in good health. Each CDR3 is given with its conserved first and last residue. D genes are given only for firm matches. Rows give clone size only sometimes, using once, few, many, or a class for an expanded clone.

D gene: -
CDR3 length: 12
V gene: TRBV20-1
J gene: TRBJ2-7
clone size: hyperexpanded
CDR3 DNA: TGCAGTGCTAGGGTACAGGAGCGGGAGCAGTACTTC
CDR3 protein: CSARVQEREQYF

D gene: -
CDR3 length: 14
V gene: TRBV5-1
J gene: TRBJ2-2
clone size: hyperexpanded
CDR3 DNA: TGCGCCAGCAGCCCTGGGTCTTACACCGGGGAGCTGTTTTTT
CDR3 protein: CASSPGSYTGELFF

D gene: TRBD1
CDR3 length: 17
V gene: TRBV7-8
J gene: TRBJ2-7
clone size: few
CDR3 DNA: TGTGCCAGCAGCTTCGTCCGAATGGGGACAGGGACCTACGAGCAGTACTTC
CDR3 protein: CASSFVRMGTGTYEQYF

D gene: -
CDR3 length: 13
V gene: TRBV6-5
J gene: TRBJ2-2
clone size: hyperexpanded
CDR3 DNA: TGTGCCAGCAGTACAGGGTCGGCCGGGGAGCTGTTTTTT
CDR3 protein: CASSTGSAGELFF

D gene: TRBD1
CDR3 length: 13
V gene: TRBV20-1
J gene: TRBJ2-7
clone size: -
CDR3 DNA: TGCAGTGCTTCCGGGACAGGGACCTACGAGCAGTACTTC
CDR3 protein: CSASGTGTYEQYF

D gene: TRBD2
CDR3 length: 21
V gene: TRBV5-6
J gene: TRBJ2-2
clone size: -
CDR3 DNA: TGTGCCAGCAGCTTGTTTGGTCAGGGGGGGACTAGCGGGAGGAACACCGGGGAGCTGTTTTTT
CDR3 protein: CASSLFGQGGTSGRNTGELFF

D gene: -
CDR3 length: 14
V gene: TRBV7-8
J gene: TRBJ1-1
clone size: large
CDR3 DNA: TGTGCCAGCAGCTTGGGACTGACGAACACTGAAGCTTTCTTT
CDR3 protein: CASSLGLTNTEAFF

D gene: TRBD2
CDR3 length: 15
V gene: TRBV10-3
J gene: TRBJ2-7
clone size: large
CDR3 DNA: TGTGCCATCACGGATAGCGGGGAGCCTGGGTACGAGCAGTACTTC
CDR3 protein: CAITDSGEPGYEQYF

D gene: -
CDR3 length: 16
V gene: TRBV10-3
J gene: TRBJ2-3
clone size: hyperexpanded
CDR3 DNA: TGTGCCATCAGTGAGTCTGGGAACACCAAGATTAATACGCAGTATTTT
CDR3 protein: CAISESGNTKINTQYF

D gene: -
CDR3 length: 12
V gene: TRBV10-3
J gene: TRBJ2-7
clone size: -
CDR3 DNA: TGTGCCATCAGTGAGTCTGGGTACGAGCAGTACTTC
CDR3 protein: CAISESGYEQYF